The 11 T cell receptor beta chains listed next were all sequenced from one sample in a study of a mutant IDH1 vaccine in newly diagnosed glioma. TCRdb's copy holds only in-frame clones and misses some; the assay was immunoSEQ multiplex PCR. The profile covers 110,000 or so clones, with approximately 87% appearing a single time and 0.55% to 0.7% taken by the ten largest. These receptors have no identified antigens. The time point is: week 11, during vaccination. Every vaccine dose comprised 300 ug of mutant IDH1 20-mer peptide plus topical imiquimod. The input for sequencing was PBMCs, taken from a glioma patient whose treatment included an IDH1 peptide vaccine. These receptors all stem from a woman aged 45-65 years with glioma.

This clone was picked up one time. The chain recombines TRBV28 with TRBJ1-1, with unresolved D. The CDR3 is 12 residues long. Trimming took 2 bases from V and 3 from J, leaving 4 bases between them. Germline V CDR1 and CDR2: MDHEN, SYDVKM. The CDR3 coding sequence is TGTGCCAGCAGTTTAAGGGACACTGAAGCTTTCTTT. Its protein is CASSLRDTEAFF.

Remarks on this clone: A junction boundary mismatches the germline segment, possibly from a read error. This rearrangement joins TRBV6-6 to TRBJ1-4; D is unresolved. The length of the CDR3 is 15 residues. The germline V gene has CDR1 MNHNY and CDR2 SVGAGI (reference sequence). The CDR3 DNA is TGTGTCAGCAAAATCGAAGGTGCCACTAATGAAAAACTGTTTTTT. It is translated as CVSKIEGATNEKLFF.

CDR3 DNA: TGCGCCAGCAGCTTGGGGGTAGCGGGAGCAAGCTCTGGGGCCAACGTCCTGACTTTC. Translated, it gives CASSLGVAGASSGANVLTF. V usage is TRBV5-1 and J usage is TRBJ2-6, with 9 bases matching TRBD2. The CDR3 totals 19 residues. V lost 0 bases and J lost 0; bases outside the gene matches: 7. CDR1 is SGHRS and CDR2 is YFSETQ in the germline V gene. The variable domain in full, completed from reference TRBV5-1 and TRBJ2-6, reads KAGVTQTPRYLIKTRGQQVTLSCSPISGHRSVSWYQQTPGQGLQFLFEYFSETQRNKGNFPGRFSGRQFSNSRSEMNVSTLELGDSALYLCASSLGVAGASSGANVLTFGAGSRLTVL.

The V gene is TRBV4-1, the J gene TRBJ2-7; TRBD1 aligns across 8 bases. This CDR3 contains 16 residues. V lost 1 base and J lost 4; bases outside the gene matches: 9. Germline CDR1 and CDR2: MGHRA and YSYEKL. CDR3 DNA sequence: TGCGCCAGCAGCCAAGTAGGGACAGGCGCATGGTACGAGCAGTACTTC. It encodes CASSQVGTGAWYEQYF.

The chain uses TRBV7-9 and TRBJ1-5, with unresolved D. Germline loops: CDR1 SEHNR, CDR2 FQNEAQ (reference sequence). The CDR3 is 12 residues long. Trimming pared 1 base from V and 9 bases from J, leaving 7 bases between. This chain's CDR3 is CASSLDRLPQHF. The CDR3 coding sequence is TGTGCCAGCAGCTTAGACCGCCTGCCCCAGCATTTT.

The chain employs TRBV9 and TRBJ2-1; 7 positions agree with TRBD2. The germline gives CDR1 SGDLS, CDR2 YYNGEE. Losses at the gene ends were 3 bases for V and 0 bases for J; bases not matched to a gene: 6. This CDR3 is 16 amino acids long. CDR3 sequence: CASSAAAGLSYNEQFF. CDR3 nucleotide sequence: TGTGCCAGCAGCGCTGCAGCGGGACTCTCCTACAATGAGCAGTTCTTC.

The genes are TRBV27 and TRBJ2-1; a possible D gene is TRBD2 (5 bases). Trimming left V 0 bases short and J 9 bases short, with 6 bases between. From germline, CDR1 is MNHEY and CDR2 SMNVEV (reference sequence). CDR3 length: 12 amino acids. The CDR3 loop reads CASSLSAGEQFF. CDR3 bases: TGTGCCAGCAGTTTATCGGCGGGTGAGCAGTTCTTC.

The chain recombines TRBV2 with TRBJ2-3; D is unclear. This CDR3 region has 14 residues. Germline values: CDR1 SNHLY, CDR2 FYNNEI. Trimming took off 5 bases at V and 2 bases at J, with 11 bases between the two ends. DNA of the CDR3: TGTGCCAGCAGTTGGACGGAAGACACAGATACGCAGTATTTT. Translated: CASSWTEDTDTQYF.

This clone appeared once. The genes are TRBV5-5 and TRBJ1-1; D is undetermined. CDR3 size: 16 residues. Trimming took 0 bases from V and 5 from J, leaving 17 bases between them. Germline CDR1 and CDR2: SGHKS and YYEKEE (reference sequence). CDR3 residues: CASSLELGRAVTEAFF. DNA of the CDR3: TGTGCCAGCAGCTTGGAATTGGGGAGGGCCGTAACTGAAGCTTTCTTT.

The chain uses TRBV4-1 and TRBJ2-7; either TRBD1 or TRBD2 may fit D (5 bases each). This CDR3 is 15 amino acids long. CDR1 is MGHRA and CDR2 is YSYEKL in the germline V gene. Between the trimmed V and J ends, which lost 1 base and 6 bases, there was a span of 16 bases. The CDR3 here is CASSQGPGLGAEQYF. CDR3 sequence (DNA): TGCGCCAGCAGCCAAGGTCCAGGTCTCGGGGCCGAGCAGTACTTC.

In nucleotides, the CDR3 is TGTGCCAGCAGCCTAAGCGGAGACTCCTACAATGAGCAGTTCTTC. It is translated as CASSLSGDSYNEQFF. The chain employs TRBV9 and TRBJ2-1, with D perhaps TRBD2 (5 bases). The germline CDR1 and CDR2 sequences are SGDLS and YYNGEE. The ends were cut back, 4 bases at V and 0 bases at J, with 11 bases in the middle. This CDR3 has 15 residues.